This TCR beta chain is drawn from a study of cytomegalovirus exposure and HLA in healthy donors. Study information: Researchers found that approximately 77% of some 400 genotyped donors fell within the Caucasian-associated ancestry cluster. Whole-study findings and limits: Later analysis placed DRB1 highest and HLA-C lowest in TCR association rates, which differed by HLA locus. Later genetic work tied a missense DCLRE1C variant to beta-chain V and J trimming.

For this donor, CMV serostatus was not recorded. V was pared by 8 bases and J by 5 bases, with 6 bases of the junction left unmatched. The CDR3 runs to 13 residues. CDR1 and CDR2 from the germline V gene are SGHAT and FQNNGV. The PCR ran on 60 Vbeta and 13 Jbeta primers. Generated by immunoSEQ multiplex PCR, the TCRdb table keeps only in-frame clones and is missing some. Among about 59,000 clones listed, 83% were seen once. Regarding this clone: Its target is unknown.

Material: PBMCs. The sequence derives from a human donor in good health. V and J are TRBV11-2 and TRBJ2-5, with 9 bases matching TRBD2. In DNA form, the CDR3 reads TGTGCCAGCGGCGGGGGGGCAGGGGAGACCCAGTACTTC. Translating gives CASGGGAGETQYF.